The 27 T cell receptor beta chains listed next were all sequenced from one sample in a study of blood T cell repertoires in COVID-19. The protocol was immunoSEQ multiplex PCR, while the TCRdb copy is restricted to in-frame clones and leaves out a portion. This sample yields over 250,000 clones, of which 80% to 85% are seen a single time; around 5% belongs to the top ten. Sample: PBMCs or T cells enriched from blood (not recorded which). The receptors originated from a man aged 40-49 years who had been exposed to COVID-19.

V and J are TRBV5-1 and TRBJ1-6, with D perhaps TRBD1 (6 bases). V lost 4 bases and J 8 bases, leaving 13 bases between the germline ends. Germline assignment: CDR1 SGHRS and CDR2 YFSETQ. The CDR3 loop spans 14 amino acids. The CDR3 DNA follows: TGCGCCAGCAGCCTTCAGGGGTTTGATTCACCCCTCCACTTT. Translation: CASSLQGFDSPLHF.

As DNA, the CDR3 is TGCGCCAGCAGCTCCCGGGGGGACGGTGAGCAGTTCTTC. This translates into CASSSRGDGEQFF. The V and J genes are TRBV10-2 and TRBJ2-1; 7 nucleotides line up with TRBD2. Germline loops: CDR1 WSHSY, CDR2 SAAADI. Trimming cost V 6 bases and J 9 bases; bases outside gene matches: 8. The CDR3 spans 13 residues.

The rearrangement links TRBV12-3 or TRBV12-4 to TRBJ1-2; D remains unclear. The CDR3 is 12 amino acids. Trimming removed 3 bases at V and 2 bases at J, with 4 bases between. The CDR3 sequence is CASSLGNYGYTF. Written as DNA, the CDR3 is TGTGCCAGCAGTTTGGGCAACTATGGCTACACCTTC.

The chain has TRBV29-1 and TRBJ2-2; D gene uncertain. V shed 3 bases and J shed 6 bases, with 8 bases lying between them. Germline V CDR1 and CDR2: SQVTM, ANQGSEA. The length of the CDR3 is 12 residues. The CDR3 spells CSVDSPAGELFF. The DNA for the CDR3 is TGCAGCGTTGATTCCCCGGCCGGGGAGCTGTTTTTT.

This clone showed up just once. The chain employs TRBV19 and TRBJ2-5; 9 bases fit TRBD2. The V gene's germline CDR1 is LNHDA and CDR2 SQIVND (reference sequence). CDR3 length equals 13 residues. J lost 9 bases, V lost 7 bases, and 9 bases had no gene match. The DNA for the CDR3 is TGTGCCAGTACCAGGCGGGAGGGCTTAGCCCAGTACTTC. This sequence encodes CASTRREGLAQYF.

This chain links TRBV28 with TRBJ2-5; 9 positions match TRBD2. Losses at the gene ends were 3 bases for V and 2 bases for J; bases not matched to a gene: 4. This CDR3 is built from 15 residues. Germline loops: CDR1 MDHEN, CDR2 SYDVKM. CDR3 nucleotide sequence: TGTGCCAGCAGTTTTGCTAGCGGGATTCAAGAGACCCAGTACTTC. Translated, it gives CASSFASGIQETQYF.

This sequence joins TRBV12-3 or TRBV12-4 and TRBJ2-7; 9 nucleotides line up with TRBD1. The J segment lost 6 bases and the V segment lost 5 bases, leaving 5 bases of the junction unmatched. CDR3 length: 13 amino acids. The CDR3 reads CASSPGQGIEQYF. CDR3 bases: TGTGCCAGCAGTCCGGGACAGGGTATCGAGCAGTACTTC.

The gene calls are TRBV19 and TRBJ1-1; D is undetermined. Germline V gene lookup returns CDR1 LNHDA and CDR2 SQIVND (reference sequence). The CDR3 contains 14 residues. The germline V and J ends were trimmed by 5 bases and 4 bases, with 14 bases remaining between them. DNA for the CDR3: TGTGCCAGTAGTGATAGTCGGGATGTCACTGAAGCTTTCTTT. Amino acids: CASSDSRDVTEAFF. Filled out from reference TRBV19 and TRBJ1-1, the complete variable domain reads DGGITQSPKYLFRKEGQNVTLSCEQNLNHDAMYWYRQDPGQGLRLIYYSQIVNDFQKGDIAEGYSVSREKKESFPLTVTSAQKNPTAFYLCASSDSRDVTEAFFGQGTRLTVV.

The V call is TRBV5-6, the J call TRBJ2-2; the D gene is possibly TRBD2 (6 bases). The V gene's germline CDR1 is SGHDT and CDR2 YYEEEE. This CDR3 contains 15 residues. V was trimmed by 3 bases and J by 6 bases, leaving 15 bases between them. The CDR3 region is CASSSPGLSAGELFF. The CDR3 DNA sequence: TGTGCCAGCAGCTCACCCGGACTATCCGCCGGGGAGCTGTTTTTT.

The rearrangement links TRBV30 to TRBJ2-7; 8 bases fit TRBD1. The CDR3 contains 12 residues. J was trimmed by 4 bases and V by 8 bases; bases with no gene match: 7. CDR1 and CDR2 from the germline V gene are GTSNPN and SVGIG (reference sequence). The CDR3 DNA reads TGTGCCCTCGGCACAGGGGGTTACGAGCAGTACTTC. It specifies CALGTGGYEQYF.

As DNA, the CDR3 is TGTGCCAGCAGCTTGGTTAGCGAGCAGTACTTC. This codes for CASSLVSEQYF. The chain is built from TRBV7-2 and TRBJ2-7, with D hard to call. The CDR3 consists of 11 residues. Per germline, CDR1 SGHTA and CDR2 FQGNSA. Trimming shortened V by 3 bases and J by 6 bases, and 6 bases separated the two germline ends. The entire variable domain, with the rest obtained from reference TRBV7-2 and TRBJ2-7, is as follows: GAGVSQSPSNKVTEKGKDVELRCDPISGHTALYWYRQSLGQGLEFLIYFQGNSAPDKSGLPSDRFSAERTGGSVSTLTIQRTQQEDSAVYLCASSLVSEQYFGPGTRLTVT.

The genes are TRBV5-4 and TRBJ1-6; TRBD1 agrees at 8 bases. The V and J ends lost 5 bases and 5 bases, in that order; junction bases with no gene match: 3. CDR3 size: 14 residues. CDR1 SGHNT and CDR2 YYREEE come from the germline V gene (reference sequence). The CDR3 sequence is CASRGTGHNSPLHF. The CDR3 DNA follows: TGTGCCAGCAGAGGGACAGGTCATAATTCACCCCTCCACTTT.

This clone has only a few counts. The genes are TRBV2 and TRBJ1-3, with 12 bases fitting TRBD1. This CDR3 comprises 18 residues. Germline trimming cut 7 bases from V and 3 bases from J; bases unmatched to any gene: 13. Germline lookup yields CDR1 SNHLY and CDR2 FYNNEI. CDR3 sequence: CASTPPGQGASCGNTIYF. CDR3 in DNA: TGTGCCAGCACCCCCCCGGGACAGGGGGCAAGTTGTGGAAACACCATATATTTT.

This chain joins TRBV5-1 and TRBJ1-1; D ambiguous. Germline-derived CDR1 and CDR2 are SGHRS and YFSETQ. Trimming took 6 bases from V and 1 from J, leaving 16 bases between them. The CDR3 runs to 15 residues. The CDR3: CASTYREWGNTEAFF. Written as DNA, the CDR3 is TGCGCCAGCACGTACCGGGAATGGGGGAACACTGAAGCTTTCTTT. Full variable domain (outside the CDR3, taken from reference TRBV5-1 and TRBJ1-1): KAGVTQTPRYLIKTRGQQVTLSCSPISGHRSVSWYQQTPGQGLQFLFEYFSETQRNKGNFPGRFSGRQFSNSRSEMNVSTLELGDSALYLCASTYREWGNTEAFFGQGTRLTVV.

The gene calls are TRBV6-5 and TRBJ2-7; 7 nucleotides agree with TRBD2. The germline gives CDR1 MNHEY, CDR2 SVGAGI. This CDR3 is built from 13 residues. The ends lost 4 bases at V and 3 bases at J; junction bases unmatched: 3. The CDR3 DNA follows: TGTGCCAGCAGTTCGGGGGGACTCTACGAGCAGTACTTC. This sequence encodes CASSSGGLYEQYF.

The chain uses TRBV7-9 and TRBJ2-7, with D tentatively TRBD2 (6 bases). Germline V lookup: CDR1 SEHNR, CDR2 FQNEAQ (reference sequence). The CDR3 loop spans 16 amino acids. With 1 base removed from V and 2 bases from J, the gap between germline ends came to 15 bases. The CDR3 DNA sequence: TGTGCCAGCAGCTTAGGGTCGGGGGAGTACCCCTACGAGCAGTACTTC. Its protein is CASSLGSGEYPYEQYF.

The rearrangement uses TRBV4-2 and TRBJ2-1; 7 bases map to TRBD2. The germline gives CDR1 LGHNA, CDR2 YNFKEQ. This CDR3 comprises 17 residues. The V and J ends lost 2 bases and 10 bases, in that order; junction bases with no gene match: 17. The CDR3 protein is CASSQSQFASGITEQFF. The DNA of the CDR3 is TGTGCCAGCAGCCAAAGCCAATTTGCGAGCGGGATCACCGAGCAGTTCTTC.

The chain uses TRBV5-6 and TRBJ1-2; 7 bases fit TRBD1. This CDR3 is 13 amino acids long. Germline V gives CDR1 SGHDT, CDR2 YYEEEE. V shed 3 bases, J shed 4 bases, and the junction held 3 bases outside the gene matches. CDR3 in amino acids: CASSSTGIYGYTF. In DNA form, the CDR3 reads TGTGCCAGCAGCTCGACAGGGATCTATGGCTACACCTTC.

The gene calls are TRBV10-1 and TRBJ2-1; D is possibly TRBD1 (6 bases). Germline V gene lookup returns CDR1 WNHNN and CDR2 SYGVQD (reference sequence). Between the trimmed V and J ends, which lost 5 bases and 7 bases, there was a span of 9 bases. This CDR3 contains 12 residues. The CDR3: CASSNQGNEQFF. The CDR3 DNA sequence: TGCGCCAGCAGTAATCAGGGGAATGAGCAGTTCTTC.

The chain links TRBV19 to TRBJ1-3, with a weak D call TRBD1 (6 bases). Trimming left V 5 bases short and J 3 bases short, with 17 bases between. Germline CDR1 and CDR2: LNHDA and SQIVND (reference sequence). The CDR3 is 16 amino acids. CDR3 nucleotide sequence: TGTGCCAGTAGTCGAGGGACAAGCCGCCGTGGAAACACCATATATTTT. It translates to CASSRGTSRRGNTIYF.

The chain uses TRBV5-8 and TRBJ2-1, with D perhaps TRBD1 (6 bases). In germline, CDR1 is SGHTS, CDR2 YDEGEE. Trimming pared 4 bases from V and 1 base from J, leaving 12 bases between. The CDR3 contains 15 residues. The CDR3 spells CASSVDRLSYNEQFF. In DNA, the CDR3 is TGTGCCAGCAGCGTTGACAGGTTGTCCTACAATGAGCAGTTCTTC.

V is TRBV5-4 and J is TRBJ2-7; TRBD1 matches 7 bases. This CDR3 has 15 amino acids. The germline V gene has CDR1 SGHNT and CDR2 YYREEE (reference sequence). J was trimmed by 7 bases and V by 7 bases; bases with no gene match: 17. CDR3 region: CASGTTQRQGSEQYF. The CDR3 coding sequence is TGTGCCAGCGGAACGACTCAGCGACAGGGATCAGAGCAGTACTTC.

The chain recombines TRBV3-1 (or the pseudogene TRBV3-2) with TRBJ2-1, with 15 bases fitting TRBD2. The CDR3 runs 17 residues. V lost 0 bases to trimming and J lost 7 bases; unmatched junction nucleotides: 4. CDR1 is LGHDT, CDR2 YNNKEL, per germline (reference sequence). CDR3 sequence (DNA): TGTGCCAGCAGCCAAGAGGGACTAGCGGGAGGTCGGAATGAGCAGTTCTTC. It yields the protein CASSQEGLAGGRNEQFF.

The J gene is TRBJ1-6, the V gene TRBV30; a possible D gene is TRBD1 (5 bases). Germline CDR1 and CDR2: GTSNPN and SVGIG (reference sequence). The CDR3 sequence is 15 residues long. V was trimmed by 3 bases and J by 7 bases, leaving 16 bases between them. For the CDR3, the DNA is TGTGCCTGGAGCGCGGGACCCTTTGGCAATTCACCCCTCCACTTT. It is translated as CAWSAGPFGNSPLHF. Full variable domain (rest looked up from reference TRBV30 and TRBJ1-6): SQTIHQWPATLVQPVGSPLSLECTVEGTSNPNLYWYRQAAGRGLQLLFYSVGIGQISSEVPQNLSASRPQDRQFILSSKKLLLSDSGFYLCAWSAGPFGNSPLHFGNGTRLTVT.

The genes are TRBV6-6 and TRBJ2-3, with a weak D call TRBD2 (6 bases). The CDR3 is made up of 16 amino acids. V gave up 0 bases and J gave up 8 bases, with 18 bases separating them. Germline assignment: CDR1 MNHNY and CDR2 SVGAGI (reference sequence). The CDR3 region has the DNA TGTGCCAGCAGTTACTCCAGAAGTAGCGGCGTAGGTACGCAGTATTTT. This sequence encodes CASSYSRSSGVGTQYF.

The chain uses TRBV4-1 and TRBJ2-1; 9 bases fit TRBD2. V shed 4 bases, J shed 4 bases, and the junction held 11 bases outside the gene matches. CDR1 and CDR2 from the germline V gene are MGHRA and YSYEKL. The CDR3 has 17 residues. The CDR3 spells CASSPPLLAGIYNEQFF. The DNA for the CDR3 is TGCGCCAGCAGCCCCCCCCTCCTAGCGGGGATTTACAATGAGCAGTTCTTC.

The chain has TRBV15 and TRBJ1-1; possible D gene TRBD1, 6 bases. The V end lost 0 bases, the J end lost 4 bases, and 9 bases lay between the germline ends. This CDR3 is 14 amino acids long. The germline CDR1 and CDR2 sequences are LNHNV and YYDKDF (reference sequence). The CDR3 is CATSRDGRGTEAFF. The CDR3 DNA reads TGTGCCACCAGCAGAGATGGCAGGGGCACTGAAGCTTTCTTT.